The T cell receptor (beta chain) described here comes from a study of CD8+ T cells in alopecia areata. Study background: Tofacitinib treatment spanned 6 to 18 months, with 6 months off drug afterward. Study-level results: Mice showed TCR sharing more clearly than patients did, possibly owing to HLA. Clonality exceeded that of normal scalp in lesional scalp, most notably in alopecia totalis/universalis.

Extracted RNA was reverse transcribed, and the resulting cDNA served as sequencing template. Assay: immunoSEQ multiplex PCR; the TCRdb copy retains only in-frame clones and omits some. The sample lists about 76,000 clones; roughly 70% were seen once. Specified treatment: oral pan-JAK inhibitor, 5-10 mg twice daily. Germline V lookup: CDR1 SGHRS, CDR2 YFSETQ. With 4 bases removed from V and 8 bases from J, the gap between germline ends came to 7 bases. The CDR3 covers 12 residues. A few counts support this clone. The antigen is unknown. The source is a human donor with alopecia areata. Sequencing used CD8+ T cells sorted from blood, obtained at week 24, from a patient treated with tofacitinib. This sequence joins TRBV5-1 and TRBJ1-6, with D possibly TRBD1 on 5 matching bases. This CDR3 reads CASSLGDSPLHF. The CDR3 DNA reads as TGCGCCAGCAGCCTGGGGGATTCACCCCTCCACTTT.